This T cell receptor (beta chain) was captured in a study of somatic mutations in cytotoxic T cells in rheumatoid arthritis. This CDR3 has 17 amino acids. The V gene end was trimmed by 6 bases and the J gene end by 0 bases; junction bases not matched to a gene: 11. Germline V gene lookup returns CDR1 MNHEY and CDR2 SMNVEV (reference sequence). The assay was immunoSEQ multiplex PCR, and TCRdb's table has in-frame clones only and misses some. The sample records roughly 20,000 clones, around 79% being singletons. This receptor was taken from a woman in her sixties in good health. The specimen sequenced was CD8+ T cells sorted from blood. The rearrangement uses TRBV27 and TRBJ2-7; 10 bases fit TRBD1. CDR3 loop: CASRSRQGASPSYEQYF. CDR3 DNA sequence: TGTGCCAGCAGGAGCCGACAGGGGGCCTCGCCCTCCTACGAGCAGTACTTC.